This T cell receptor beta chain was recorded in a study of molecular identifiers for immune sequencing clone quantification. TCRdb processed the PCR reads anew with MiXCR; each CDR3 protein has one entry. The data contain under 600,000 distinct CDR3 sequences, around 25% of them seen just once; the ten biggest clones take up approximately 0.76%. Per germline, CDR1 LGHNA and CDR2 YNFKEQ. The CDR3 totals 16 residues. V lost 0 bases, J lost 13 bases, and 22 bases lay in between. Material for sequencing was naive CD8+ T cells from blood, with Jurkat cell RNA spiked in. The sample's subset: FACS-sorted CD8+CD4-CCR7+CD45RA+ naive T cells. This sequence joins TRBV4-2 and TRBJ2-1; D not certain. The clonotype originates from a human donor in good health. Some libraries in this study had Jurkat cell RNA spiked in. CDR3 in amino acids: CASSQDLISALREQFF. Written as DNA, the CDR3 is TGTGCCAGCAGCCAAGATCTTATCTCGGCTCTGCGCGAACAGTTCTTC.